The 28 T cell receptor beta chains below were found in one sample sequenced in a study of regulatory T cells in long-lasting Graves disease. Time point denoted: newly diagnosed GD, antithyroid drugs for less than 3 months. Extracted RNA from PBMCs served as the source of the TCR library. Arm-PCR of CDR3 regions with iRepertoire HTBI primers generated TCR beta libraries. TCRdb independently ran MiXCR on the multiplex PCR reads; one entry per CDR3 protein. The table lists around 500,000 distinct CDR3 sequences, more than 10% of them singletons. This same sample was also taken into another study, of T cells in Graves' hyperthyroidism and ophthalmopathy.

This specimen consisted of peripheral blood mononuclear cells (PBMCs), obtained at new diagnosis, from a patient treated with antithyroid drugs. These receptors originate from a woman aged 25 to 39 with Graves disease.

There are many counts of this clonotype. The gene calls are TRBV7-6 and TRBJ1-1, with 7 bases aligning to TRBD1. Germline trimming cut 4 bases from V and 1 base from J; bases unmatched to any gene: 6. The CDR3 totals 15 residues. Germline lookup yields CDR1 SGHVS and CDR2 FNYEAQ. The CDR3 is CASSSSGQQNTEAFF. CDR3 DNA sequence: TGTGCCAGCAGCTCCTCGGGACAGCAGAACACTGAAGCTTTCTTT.

This clonotype was recorded many times. The chain couples TRBV29-1 to TRBJ2-1; 7 nucleotides line up with TRBD2. Germline CDR1 and CDR2: SQVTM and ANQGSEA. After removal of 4 bases from V and 9 bases from J, the junction contained 9 bases not matched to a gene. This CDR3 has 13 amino acids. In DNA, the CDR3 is TGCAGCGTTGGACTAGCACTTTCCGCTGAGCAGTTCTTC. It translates to CSVGLALSAEQFF.

This clonotype has ten or more counts. The chain recombines TRBV7-8 with TRBJ2-3; the match to TRBD2 covers 11 bases. This CDR3 has 17 residues. Trimming at V came to 5 bases and at J to 0 bases, leaving 7 bases not matched to a gene. CDR1 SGHVS and CDR2 FQNEAQ come from the germline V gene. The CDR3 DNA sequence: TGTGCCAGCAGCCCGGTAGCGGGGGGGGTTAGCACAGATACGCAGTATTTT. Translated, it gives CASSPVAGGVSTDTQYF.

This clonotype was counted at least ten times. The chain employs TRBV2 and TRBJ1-1; the D is unclear. Germline V CDR1 and CDR2: SNHLY, FYNNEI. The length of the CDR3 is 13 residues. V lost 4 bases, J lost 5 bases, and 11 bases lay in between. CDR3 coding DNA: TGTGCCAGCAGTGGCGTGGGAGGGACTGAAGCTTTCTTT. Amino acids: CASSGVGGTEAFF.

This clonotype was observed a few times. The chain couples TRBV7-3 to TRBJ2-1, with 12 nucleotides matching TRBD2. This CDR3 is built from 14 residues. The V and J ends lost 5 bases and 8 bases, in that order; junction bases with no gene match: 4. CDR1 is SGHTA and CDR2 is FQGTGA in the germline V gene. CDR3 nucleotide sequence: TGTGCCAGCAGCCAGCTAGCGGGGGGGGATGAGCAGTTCTTC. Amino acids: CASSQLAGGDEQFF.

The chain links TRBV27 to TRBJ1-5; no firm D call. The CDR3 spans 14 residues. The V gene's germline CDR1 is MNHEY and CDR2 SMNVEV (reference sequence). Trimming removed 3 bases at V and 7 bases at J, with 13 bases between. CDR3 residues: CASSFKYSKQPQHF. The CDR3, as DNA: TGTGCCAGCAGTTTTAAGTACAGTAAACAGCCCCAGCATTTT.

In this sample, this clonotype turned up many times. The chain uses TRBV28 and TRBJ1-1; TRBD1 agrees at 8 bases. CDR1 MDHEN and CDR2 SYDVKM come from the germline V gene. This CDR3 is 15 amino acids long. The trim removed 5 bases at V and 0 bases at J, leaving 5 bases unmatched. CDR3 region: CASSTDRDMNTEAFF. The CDR3 DNA sequence: TGTGCCAGCAGTACGGACAGGGACATGAACACTGAAGCTTTCTTT.

This clonotype was seen repeatedly, ten times or more. V is TRBV28 and J is TRBJ1-4; no definite D call. Germline CDR1 reads MDHEN; CDR2 reads SYDVKM. The length of the CDR3 is 12 residues. V was shortened by 5 bases and J by 13 bases, with 14 bases between the two germline ends. The CDR3 bases are TGTGCCAGCAGTCCCCCCGGTGAAGCACTGTTTTTT. Amino acids: CASSPPGEALFF.

This clonotype was detected ten times or more. The genes are TRBV15 and TRBJ1-1; 8 bases are shared with TRBD1. The trim removed 0 bases at V and 1 base at J, leaving 10 bases unmatched. The CDR3 length is 18 residues. The germline V gene encodes CDR1 LNHNV and CDR2 YYDKDF (reference sequence). CDR3 sequence (DNA): TGTGCCACCAGCAGAGAGCGGGACAGGCGGCGGCCGAACACTGAAGCTTTCTTT. This encodes CATSRERDRRRPNTEAFF.

This clonotype came up many times. The chain is built from TRBV29-1 and TRBJ2-7, with 7 nucleotides matching TRBD2. The junction had 6 bases not matched to a gene; V was cut back by 4 bases and J by 0 bases. The CDR3 contains 14 residues. Germline V gene lookup returns CDR1 SQVTM and CDR2 ANQGSEA. This CDR3 is CSVGGRGDSYEQYF. For the CDR3, the DNA is TGCAGCGTTGGGGGTCGGGGGGACTCCTACGAGCAGTACTTC.

This chain connects TRBV4-3 to TRBJ1-5, with D maybe TRBD1 (6 bases). V was trimmed by 0 bases and J by 4 bases, leaving 10 bases between them. Germline lookup yields CDR1 LGHNA and CDR2 YSLEER. The CDR3 extends over 15 amino acids. Here the CDR3 DNA reads TGCGCCAGCAGCCAAGATCGTCAGGGGAATCAGCCCCAGCATTTT. Translation: CASSQDRQGNQPQHF.

This chain uses TRBV7-8 with TRBJ2-7, with 8 bases fitting TRBD1. V lost 6 bases to trimming and J lost 3 bases; unmatched junction nucleotides: 4. The germline gives CDR1 SGHVS, CDR2 FQNEAQ. This CDR3 has 13 residues. The DNA of the CDR3 is TGTGCCAGCAGAGGACAGGGAAACTACGAGCAGTACTTC. It translates to CASRGQGNYEQYF. The full variable domain, in which reference TRBV7-8 and TRBJ2-7 provide the parts outside the CDR3, is GAGVSQSPRYKVAKRGQDVALRCDPISGHVSLFWYQQALGQGPEFLTYFQNEAQLDKSGLPSDRFFAERPEGSVSTLKIQRTQQEDSAVYLCASRGQGNYEQYFGPGTRLTVT.

This clonotype was counted ten times or more. The V gene is TRBV27, the J gene TRBJ2-3, with D possibly matching TRBD2 (6 bases). This CDR3 contains 15 residues. CDR1 and CDR2 from the germline V gene are MNHEY and SMNVEV (reference sequence). V gave up 5 bases and J gave up 2 bases, with 14 bases separating them. The CDR3 sequence is CASSRSGLTTDTQYF. DNA of the CDR3: TGTGCCAGCAGTCGGAGCGGGCTTACCACAGATACGCAGTATTTT.

This clonotype was observed many times. The chain combines TRBV2 with TRBJ2-7; 10 nucleotides match TRBD1. CDR1 and CDR2 (germline): SNHLY, FYNNEI. V trimming: 4 bases; J trimming: 2 bases; junction bases outside the gene matches: 5. The CDR3 loop spans 15 amino acids. CDR3 amino acids: CASSAGTGVPYEQYF. Written as DNA, the CDR3 is TGTGCCAGCAGTGCCGGGACAGGGGTGCCCTACGAGCAGTACTTC.

This chain connects TRBV5-1 to TRBJ2-3; 10 bases align to TRBD2. The CDR3 consists of 16 residues. With 3 bases clipped from V and 5 bases from J, the junction kept 9 bases outside the gene matches. Germline CDR1 reads SGHRS; CDR2 reads YFSETQ. CDR3 bases: TGCGCCAGCAGCTCATTAGCGGGAGGATTAGGAGATACGCAGTATTTT. Translated, it gives CASSSLAGGLGDTQYF.

The genes are TRBV6-4 and TRBJ2-1; 8 nucleotides agree with TRBD2. Germline trimming cut 5 bases from V and 0 bases from J; bases unmatched to any gene: 3. The V gene's germline CDR1 is MRHNA and CDR2 SNTAGT. The CDR3 loop spans 15 amino acids. CDR3 in amino acids: CASSIAGHSYNEQFF. In DNA form, the CDR3 reads TGTGCCAGCAGTATAGCGGGGCACTCCTACAATGAGCAGTTCTTC.

This clonotype was seen ten or more times. V gene TRBV20-1 combines with J gene TRBJ2-3; D call uncertain. The V and J ends lost 6 bases and 2 bases respectively, with 15 bases between them. Per germline, CDR1 DFQATT and CDR2 SNEGSKA (reference sequence). The CDR3 is 14 amino acids. The CDR3 loop reads CSAEIGSVTDTQYF. For the CDR3, the DNA is TGCAGTGCCGAGATAGGGTCCGTCACAGATACGCAGTATTTT.

This clonotype was found many times. The J gene is TRBJ1-1, the V gene TRBV7-3; tentative D call: TRBD1 (5 bases). Trimming cost V 5 bases and J 0 bases, with 7 bases left between them. The CDR3 runs 13 residues. Germline loops: CDR1 SGHTA, CDR2 FQGTGA. This chain's CDR3 is CASSGHMNTEAFF. In nucleotides, the CDR3 is TGTGCCAGCAGCGGACACATGAACACTGAAGCTTTCTTT.

This clonotype has ten or more counts. V is TRBV7-6 and J is TRBJ2-1; the D is unclear. V lost 2 bases to trimming and J lost 2 bases, with 13 bases between them. The CDR3 length is 16 residues. The germline V gene encodes CDR1 SGHVS and CDR2 FNYEAQ. The CDR3 DNA is TGTGCCAGCAGCTTACGTTATAGGTCGACCTACAATGAGCAGTTCTTC. Amino acid sequence: CASSLRYRSTYNEQFF.

This clonotype occurred many times. The chain has TRBV6-5 and TRBJ2-7; D not resolved. The CDR3 loop spans 13 amino acids. CDR1 and CDR2 (germline): MNHEY, SVGAGI. Trimming shortened V by 3 bases and J by 2 bases, and 8 bases separated the two germline ends. CDR3 loop: CASSYTQAYEQYF. CDR3 sequence (DNA): TGTGCCAGCAGTTATACCCAGGCCTACGAGCAGTACTTC.

In this sample, this clonotype turned up many times. The rearrangement uses TRBV12-3 or TRBV12-4 and TRBJ1-1; 7 nucleotides align to TRBD1. This CDR3 comprises 13 residues. V trimming: 6 bases; J trimming: 5 bases; junction bases outside the gene matches: 6. CDR3 loop: CASRLTGVTEAFF. In DNA, the CDR3 is TGTGCCAGCAGGCTAACAGGGGTTACTGAAGCTTTCTTT.

This clonotype has a handful of counts. The chain couples TRBV7-2 to TRBJ2-7; 7 nucleotides match TRBD2. The V and J ends lost 2 bases and 7 bases, in that order; junction bases with no gene match: 8. The CDR3 consists of 14 residues. CDR1 and CDR2 (germline): SGHTA, FQGNSA. CDR3 DNA: TGTGCCAGCAGCTTAACCGGGGGAGGGAGGGAGCAGTACTTC. Translated: CASSLTGGGREQYF. Using reference TRBV7-2 and TRBJ2-7 for the parts outside the CDR3, the full variable domain is GAGVSQSPSNKVTEKGKDVELRCDPISGHTALYWYRQSLGQGLEFLIYFQGNSAPDKSGLPSDRFSAERTGGSVSTLTIQRTQQEDSAVYLCASSLTGGGREQYFGPGTRLTVT.

J is TRBJ1-5 and V is TRBV5-5, with D maybe TRBD1 (5 bases). The CDR3 runs to 17 residues. With 4 bases removed from V and 4 bases from J, the gap between germline ends came to 21 bases. Per the germline V gene, CDR1 is SGHKS and CDR2 is YYEKEE (reference sequence). CDR3 nucleotide sequence: TGTGCCAGCAGCGTTCAACATGGGGCATTATCAAATCAGCCCCAGCATTTT. Its protein product is CASSVQHGALSNQPQHF.

The rearrangement joins TRBV4-1 to TRBJ2-7, with 14 bases identical to TRBD2. This CDR3 is built from 14 residues. Germline V gene sequence: CDR1 MGHRA, CDR2 YSYEKL. The V and J ends lost 4 bases and 13 bases, in that order; junction bases with no gene match: 9. CDR3 in amino acids: CASSLIGTSGRRYF. CDR3 DNA sequence: TGCGCCAGCAGCCTAATTGGGACTAGCGGGAGACGATACTTC.

The chain joins TRBV4-1 to TRBJ2-1, with 8 nucleotides matching TRBD2. The germline gives CDR1 MGHRA, CDR2 YSYEKL. Germline trimming cut 4 bases from V and 0 bases from J; bases unmatched to any gene: 8. This CDR3 region has 17 residues. The CDR3 sequence is CASSRSGTRDSYNEQFF. The CDR3, as DNA: TGCGCCAGCAGCCGTTCTGGGACTAGAGACTCCTACAATGAGCAGTTCTTC.

Only one count was recorded for this clonotype. One junction end does not reproduce the germline sequence, and a read error may be involved. Here the CDR3 DNA reads TGTGCCAGCTCACCAAGTTTGGATGTCAATCAGCCCCACCATTTT. Translating it yields CASSPSLDVNQPHHF. The rearrangement joins TRBV18 to TRBJ1-5; D is undetermined. CDR1 is KGHSH and CDR2 is LQKENI in the germline V gene. The CDR3 is made up of 15 amino acids.

The sample holds many counts of this clonotype. The chain has TRBV6-9 and TRBJ1-4, with TRBD1 identical over 11 bases. The V and J ends lost 3 bases and 4 bases, in that order; junction bases with no gene match: 13. Germline V lookup: CDR1 MNHGY, CDR2 SVAAGI. The CDR3 runs to 19 residues. CDR3 protein: CASSYSGTGGGGLNEKLFF. In nucleotides, the CDR3 is TGTGCCAGCAGTTACTCAGGGACAGGGGGTGGTGGACTTAATGAAAAACTGTTTTTT.

CDR3 sequence (DNA): TGTGCCAGCTCACCAGTGCCGTCGGGTTGGACAGATACGCAGTATTTT. Translating it yields CASSPVPSGWTDTQYF. The chain carries TRBV18 and TRBJ2-3; no definite D call. Per germline, CDR1 KGHSH and CDR2 LQKENI. The CDR3 has 16 amino acids. With 2 bases removed from V and 3 bases from J, the gap between germline ends came to 15 bases.